This passage covers 17 T cell receptor beta chains from one sample sequenced in a study of PD-1 blockade in classical Hodgkin lymphoma. Libraries were prepared by immunoSEQ multiplex PCR; TCRdb keeps only in-frame clonotypes and omits some of them. Here the sample spans some 93,000 clones, approximately 86% being singletons. The time point denotes: cycle 4 day 1 (C4D1), after five to seven weeks of nivolumab. All trial patients relapsed after autologous stem cell transplantation. Material: peripheral blood mononuclear cells (PBMCs), obtained before the fourth cycle of nivolumab. The receptors stem from a human donor with classical Hodgkin lymphoma.

This rearrangement joins TRBV5-6 to TRBJ1-2; possible D gene TRBD1, 5 bases. The CDR3 length is 16 residues. Trimming cost V 5 bases and J 5 bases, with 22 bases left between them. Germline CDR1 reads SGHDT; CDR2 reads YYEEEE. In DNA, the CDR3 is TGTGCCAGCAGTCCGGAACCGGGACGGTCGGGTTATGGCTACACCTTC. It is translated as CASSPEPGRSGYGYTF.

CDR3 residues: CASSLEGGTGWNIQYF. As DNA, the CDR3 is TGTGCCAGCAGCTTAGAGGGGGGGACAGGGTGGAACATTCAGTACTTC. The gene calls are TRBV7-8 and TRBJ2-4, with 9 nucleotides matching TRBD1. The germline gives CDR1 SGHVS, CDR2 FQNEAQ. The V and J ends lost 1 base and 7 bases, in that order; junction bases with no gene match: 8. The CDR3 extends over 16 amino acids.

In this sample, this clone turned up a few times. The V call is TRBV29-1, the J call TRBJ2-5; tentative D call: TRBD1 (6 bases). Trimming pared 6 bases from V and 5 bases from J, leaving 13 bases between. In germline, CDR1 is SQVTM, CDR2 ANQGSEA. CDR3 length equals 12 residues. CDR3 in DNA: TGCAGCGTGGAGGCAGGGGACGAGACCCAGTACTTC. Its protein product is CSVEAGDETQYF. Variable domain in full (rest from reference TRBV29-1 and TRBJ2-5): SAVISQKPSRDICQRGTSLTIQCQVDSQVTMMFWYRQQPGQSLTLIATANQGSEATYESGFVIDKFPISRPNLTFSTLTVSNMSPEDSSIYLCSVEAGDETQYFGPGTRLLVL.

The rearrangement uses TRBV5-4 and TRBJ2-7, with a weak D call TRBD1 (5 bases). Trimming shortened V by 4 bases and J by 2 bases, and 16 bases separated the two germline ends. There are 15 residues in the CDR3. CDR1 SGHNT and CDR2 YYREEE come from the germline V gene (reference sequence). DNA for the CDR3: TGTGCCAGCAGCAGGGGTGGCCTAGAAGCCTACGAGCAGTACTTC. Amino acid sequence: CASSRGGLEAYEQYF.

This clone has just a few counts. This chain uses TRBV28 with TRBJ1-4; no clear D. Germline V gives CDR1 MDHEN, CDR2 SYDVKM. Trimming removed 7 bases from V and 3 bases from J, with 6 bases in between. The CDR3 loop spans 12 amino acids. The CDR3 DNA reads TGTGCCAGCAACACAGCTAATGAAAAACTGTTTTTT. It specifies CASNTANEKLFF.

V gene TRBV7-2 combines with J gene TRBJ1-2, with a tentative D call TRBD1 (6 bases). The CDR3 is made up of 15 amino acids. Germline CDR1 and CDR2: SGHTA and FQGNSA. The ends were cut back, 8 bases at V and 0 bases at J, with 16 bases in the middle. The CDR3 loop reads CASRQGLRTNYGYTF. DNA of the CDR3: TGTGCCAGCCGCCAGGGGTTACGGACTAACTATGGCTACACCTTC.

This clone was observed once. V gene TRBV9 combines with J gene TRBJ2-1; 7 nucleotides align to TRBD2. This CDR3 comprises 14 residues. From germline, CDR1 is SGDLS and CDR2 YYNGEE. V shed 0 bases and J 6 bases; nucleotides not matched to a gene: 3. This chain's CDR3 is CASSVGGSSNEQFF. CDR3 sequence (DNA): TGTGCCAGCAGCGTAGGCGGGAGTAGCAATGAGCAGTTCTTC.

The rearrangement uses TRBV15 and TRBJ1-2; D unresolved. Germline V gene lookup returns CDR1 LNHNV and CDR2 YYDKDF (reference sequence). Between the trimmed V and J ends, which lost 1 base and 8 bases, there was a span of 5 bases. CDR3 length: 11 residues. The CDR3 reads CATSRGIGYTF. Written as DNA, the CDR3 is TGTGCCACCAGCAGAGGGATAGGCTACACCTTC.

The chain couples TRBV19 to TRBJ2-3; D gene unclear. Germline-derived CDR1 and CDR2 are LNHDA and SQIVND (reference sequence). The CDR3 sequence is 12 residues long. Trimming removed 3 bases at V and 10 bases at J, with 11 bases between. In nucleotides, the CDR3 is TGTGCCAGTAGTATTGGCCTAGGGCCGCAGTATTTT. Amino acid sequence: CASSIGLGPQYF. Based on the CDR3 plus reference TRBV19 and TRBJ2-3, the full variable domain is DGGITQSPKYLFRKEGQNVTLSCEQNLNHDAMYWYRQDPGQGLRLIYYSQIVNDFQKGDIAEGYSVSREKKESFPLTVTSAQKNPTAFYLCASSIGLGPQYFGPGTRLTVL.

V gene TRBV5-6 combines with J gene TRBJ1-2, with D hard to call. Per the germline V gene, CDR1 is SGHDT and CDR2 is YYEEEE. The CDR3 spans 12 residues. V gave up 0 bases and J gave up 4 bases, with 4 bases separating them. The CDR3 here is CASSLESYGYTF. CDR3 nucleotide sequence: TGTGCCAGCAGCTTGGAGAGCTATGGCTACACCTTC. Combining the CDR3 with reference TRBV5-6 and TRBJ1-2 gives the whole variable domain DAGVTQSPTHLIKTRGQQVTLRCSPKSGHDTVSWYQQALGQGPQFIFQYYEEEERQRGNFPDRFSGHQFPNYSSELNVNALLLGDSALYLCASSLESYGYTFGSGTRLTVV.

The J gene is TRBJ1-5, the V gene TRBV6-5; no reliable D call. This CDR3 comprises 15 residues. Germline loops: CDR1 MNHEY, CDR2 SVGAGI. Trimming removed 0 bases from V and 5 bases from J, with 11 bases in between. The CDR3 loop reads CASSYSRSRDQPQHF. The CDR3 DNA sequence: TGTGCCAGCAGTTACTCGCGGTCGAGAGATCAGCCCCAGCATTTT.

The chain uses TRBV30 and TRBJ2-5, with 8 bases identical to TRBD2. Looked up from germline, CDR1 is GTSNPN and CDR2 is SVGIG (reference sequence). J gave up 5 bases and V 5 bases, and 7 bases lay outside the gene matches. The CDR3 runs 13 residues. The CDR3 is CAWAAGGVETQYF. Written as DNA, the CDR3 is TGTGCCTGGGCCGCCGGGGGGGTGGAGACCCAGTACTTC.

This clone was detected only a few times. This rearrangement joins TRBV6-5 to TRBJ1-2, with D possibly TRBD1 on 5 matching bases. Trimming removed 7 bases at V and 4 bases at J, with 16 bases between. Germline values: CDR1 MNHEY, CDR2 SVGAGI. This CDR3 has 14 residues. The CDR3 region has the DNA TGTGCCAGCAAACGACAGTCAGGTAGCTATGGCTACACCTTC. Translated, it gives CASKRQSGSYGYTF.

This rearrangement joins TRBV9 to TRBJ2-1, with D perhaps being TRBD1 or TRBD2 (5 bases each). The ends were cut back, 2 bases at V and 7 bases at J, with 13 bases in the middle. Germline CDR1 and CDR2: SGDLS and YYNGEE. The CDR3 runs 14 residues. This CDR3 is CASSVGGWGNEQFF. CDR3 DNA: TGTGCCAGCAGCGTGGGCGGGTGGGGGAATGAGCAGTTCTTC.

This clone was counted at least ten times. The chain couples TRBV10-2 to TRBJ1-1, with a possible D match to TRBD1 (5 bases). V lost 6 bases, J lost 1 base, and 9 bases lay in between. Germline V CDR1 and CDR2: WSHSY, SAAADI. The CDR3 totals 13 residues. The chain's CDR3 is CASRGPTNTEAFF. CDR3 nucleotides: TGCGCCAGCAGGGGACCCACGAACACTGAAGCTTTCTTT.

The chain is built from TRBV9 and TRBJ2-3; weak D call: TRBD2 (5 bases). CDR1 and CDR2 (germline): SGDLS, YYNGEE. The CDR3 extends over 16 amino acids. The V gene lost 4 bases and the J gene lost 0 bases, with 15 bases spanning the gap. The CDR3 region is CASSLTGWTSTDTQYF. The CDR3 DNA reads as TGTGCCAGCAGCTTAACCGGATGGACTAGCACAGATACGCAGTATTTT.

This sequence joins TRBV2 and TRBJ2-7; possibly TRBD2 for D (5 bases). CDR1 SNHLY and CDR2 FYNNEI come from the germline V gene. This CDR3 comprises 16 residues. V lost 2 bases, J lost 0 bases, and 14 bases lay in between. DNA for the CDR3: TGTGCCAGCAGTGAACCTGGGCTAGCCGCCTCCTACGAGCAGTACTTC. It is translated as CASSEPGLAASYEQYF.